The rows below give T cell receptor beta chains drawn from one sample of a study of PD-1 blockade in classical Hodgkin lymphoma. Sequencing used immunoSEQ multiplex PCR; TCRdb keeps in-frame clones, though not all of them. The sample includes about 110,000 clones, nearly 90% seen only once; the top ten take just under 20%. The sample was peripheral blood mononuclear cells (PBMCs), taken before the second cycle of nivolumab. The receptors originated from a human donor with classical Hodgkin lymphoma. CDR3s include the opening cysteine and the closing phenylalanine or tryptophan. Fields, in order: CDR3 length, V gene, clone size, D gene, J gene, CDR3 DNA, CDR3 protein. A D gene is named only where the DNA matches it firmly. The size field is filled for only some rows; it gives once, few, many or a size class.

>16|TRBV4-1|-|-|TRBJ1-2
TGCGCCAGCAGCCAAGATAACGCAGGGATTAACTATGGCTACACCTTC
CASSQDNAGINYGYTF
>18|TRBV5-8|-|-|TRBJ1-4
TGTGCCAGCAGCCTTAGCTGGGTAGGGGACGGACCGAGTGAAAAACTGTTTTTT
CASSLSWVGDGPSEKLFF
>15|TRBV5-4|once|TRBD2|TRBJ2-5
TGTGCCAGCAGCTTGGGTCTAGCGGGGGGGGAGACCCAGTACTTC
CASSLGLAGGETQYF
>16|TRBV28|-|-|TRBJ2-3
TGTGCCAGCAGTTTAAACCTGCAGGCCGCTACAGATACGCAGTATTTT
CASSLNLQAATDTQYF
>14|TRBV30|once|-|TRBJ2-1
TGTGCCTGGAGTCCCGCGTCGGCCTCCGACCTTCAGTTCTTC
CAWSPASASDLQFF
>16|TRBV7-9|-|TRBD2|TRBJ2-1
TGTGCCAGCAGCTTTCGATGGAGGGAGGGGTACAATGAGCAGTTCTTC
CASSFRWREGYNEQFF
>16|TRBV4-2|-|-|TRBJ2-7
TGTGCCAGCAGCCAAGATTTATCCGGGAGCTCCTACGAGCAGTACTTC
CASSQDLSGSSYEQYF
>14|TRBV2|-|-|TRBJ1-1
TGTGCCAGCATGGAAAGAACCTATAACACTGAAGCTTTCTTT
CASMERTYNTEAFF
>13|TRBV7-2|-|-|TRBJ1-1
TGTGCCAGCAGCTTAGCCGGGAGAGGGGGAGCTTTCTTT
CASSLAGRGGAFF
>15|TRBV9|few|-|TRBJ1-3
TGTGCCAGCACCGACACGCGGGGGGGCGGAAACACCATATATTTT
CASTDTRGGGNTIYF